A single sample gave rise to the 24 T cell receptor beta chains below, sequenced in a study of identical twins. TCRdb re-derived calls from the 5' RACE reads in MiXCR, one entry per CDR3 protein. The profile covers roughly 710,000 distinct CDR3 sequences, with around 5.7% appearing a single time and roughly 1.6% taken by the ten largest. Sequencing used naive T cells sorted from blood. These receptors all stem from a man younger than 35 in good health.

The table lists this clonotype with many counts. This chain joins TRBV27 and TRBJ2-7, with 7 bases matching TRBD1. Looked up from germline, CDR1 is MNHEY and CDR2 is SMNVEV (reference sequence). The junction had 10 bases not matched to a gene; V was cut back by 7 bases and J by 4 bases. CDR3 length: 14 amino acids. This chain's CDR3 is CASKRGGQPYEQYF. DNA of the CDR3: TGTGCCAGCAAGCGAGGGGGACAGCCGTACGAGCAGTACTTC.

This clonotype was recorded a few times. The chain links TRBV20-1 to TRBJ2-3; D call uncertain. This CDR3 comprises 12 residues. V lost 4 bases and J lost 2, with 7 bases in between. From germline, CDR1 is DFQATT and CDR2 SNEGSKA (reference sequence). For the CDR3, the DNA is TGCAGTGCTATCAAGCACACAGATACGCAGTATTTT. Its protein is CSAIKHTDTQYF.

This clonotype was detected many times. This chain connects TRBV3-1 to TRBJ2-7, with unresolved D. CDR3 size: 15 residues. The V gene's germline CDR1 is LGHDT and CDR2 YNNKEL (reference sequence). V was shortened by 0 bases and J by 2 bases, with 11 bases between the two germline ends. The CDR3 loop is CASSQEPSTTYEQYF. The CDR3 region has the DNA TGTGCCAGCAGCCAAGAACCCTCAACAACCTACGAGCAGTACTTC.

Many counts were recorded for this clonotype. The chain couples TRBV9 to TRBJ2-2, with D uncertain. V lost 4 bases and J lost 3, with 13 bases in between. The CDR3 spans 15 residues. CDR1 is SGDLS, CDR2 YYNGEE, per germline. This CDR3 reads CASSPRTPDTGELFF. The CDR3 DNA reads TGTGCCAGCAGCCCTCGAACTCCTGACACCGGGGAGCTGTTTTTT.

This clonotype was counted ten times or more. The V gene is TRBV27, the J gene TRBJ1-6, with D possibly being TRBD1 (5 bases). Deletions cut 5 bases from V and 2 bases from J, with 10 bases between. CDR1 is MNHEY, CDR2 SMNVEV, per germline (reference sequence). The CDR3 is 15 amino acids. CDR3 bases: TGTGCCAGCAGTCCGGGGACTACCTATAATTCACCCCTCCACTTT. It codes for CASSPGTTYNSPLHF.

This clonotype has more than one count but fewer than ten. DNA of the CDR3: TGCAGCGCCAAAAGCGGGACTAGCGGGAGCAGAGAGACCCAGTACTTC. Protein sequence: CSAKSGTSGSRETQYF. The J gene is TRBJ2-5, the V gene TRBV29-1; the match to TRBD2 covers 14 bases. The CDR3 is 16 amino acids. The V and J ends lost 7 bases and 4 bases, in that order; junction bases with no gene match: 11. Germline V gives CDR1 SQVTM, CDR2 ANQGSEA. Full variable domain (missing parts from reference TRBV29-1 and TRBJ2-5): SAVISQKPSRDICQRGTSLTIQCQVDSQVTMMFWYRQQPGQSLTLIATANQGSEATYESGFVIDKFPISRPNLTFSTLTVSNMSPEDSSIYLCSAKSGTSGSRETQYFGPGTRLLVL.

The rearrangement links TRBV10-3 to TRBJ2-7; a possible D gene is TRBD2 (5 bases). The CDR3 is made up of 12 amino acids. The V end was cut by 10 bases, the J end by 3 bases, with 13 bases between. CDR1 and CDR2 (germline): ENHRY, SYGVKD. The CDR3 DNA is TGTGCCACGAGCGGCACTTTCTACGAGCAGTACGTC. This sequence encodes CATSGTFYEQYV.

CDR3 nucleotides: TGTGCCTGGGCCAGGACTAGATACAATGAGCAGTTCTTC. It codes for CAWARTRYNEQFF. This chain joins TRBV30 and TRBJ2-1; 7 bases fit TRBD2. Looked up from germline, CDR1 is GTSNPN and CDR2 is SVGIG (reference sequence). Trimming took 5 bases from V and 4 from J; bases not matched to a gene: 5. The CDR3 loop spans 13 amino acids.

This clonotype was picked up a small number of times. The chain carries TRBV4-1 and TRBJ2-1, with 9 bases fitting TRBD1. Germline CDR1 reads MGHRA; CDR2 reads YSYEKL. Germline trimming cut 0 bases from V and 8 bases from J; bases unmatched to any gene: 8. This CDR3 has 16 residues. CDR3 amino acids: CASSQEGGQGWDEQFF. Written as DNA, the CDR3 is TGCGCCAGCAGCCAAGAGGGGGGACAGGGCTGGGATGAGCAGTTCTTC.

A few counts support this clonotype. The chain carries TRBV5-6 and TRBJ2-7; D possibly corresponds to TRBD1 (6 bases). V lost 4 bases and J 3 bases, leaving 20 bases between the germline ends. Germline V gene sequence: CDR1 SGHDT, CDR2 YYEEEE. The CDR3 sequence is 16 residues long. The CDR3 bases are TGTGCCAGCAGCCTCTACCTGACAGGTCCCAGCTACGAGCAGTACTTC. Its protein is CASSLYLTGPSYEQYF.

There are many counts of this clonotype. At one boundary the junction diverges from the germline segment, which might be a read error. The chain recombines TRBV7-9 with TRBJ2-1; D is undetermined. The CDR3 loop spans 12 amino acids. CDR1 is SEHNR, CDR2 FQNEAQ, per germline (reference sequence). CDR3 region: CASSLGANEQFF. CDR3 in DNA: TGTGCCAGCAGTTTAGGAGCCAATGAGCAGTTCTTC.

This clonotype was seen many times. The chain recombines TRBV20-1 with TRBJ2-1; perhaps TRBD2 as D (5 bases). The CDR3 consists of 14 residues. Germline CDR1 DFQATT, CDR2 SNEGSKA (reference sequence). Trimming took 1 base from V and 2 from J, leaving 9 bases between them. This CDR3 is CSARVDLTYNEQFF. The CDR3 DNA follows: TGCAGTGCTAGAGTGGACTTGACCTACAATGAGCAGTTCTTC.

This clonotype has ten or more counts. V usage is TRBV30 and J usage is TRBJ2-3; tentatively, D is TRBD1 or TRBD2 (5 bases each). CDR3 length equals 12 residues. Germline assignment: CDR1 GTSNPN and CDR2 SVGIG (reference sequence). V gave up 3 bases and J gave up 2 bases, with 6 bases separating them. CDR3 bases: TGTGCCTGGAGGGGGGACACAGATACGCAGTATTTT. Translation gives CAWRGDTDTQYF.

This clonotype was seen many times. The chain combines TRBV10-3 with TRBJ2-7, with TRBD2 matching over 15 bases. There are 16 residues in the CDR3. CDR1 ENHRY and CDR2 SYGVKD come from the germline V gene. J gave up 1 base and V 6 bases, and 4 bases lay outside the gene matches. CDR3 in DNA: TGTGCCATCAGGACGGGACTAGCGGGAGGATCCTACGAGCAGTACGTC. It yields the protein CAIRTGLAGGSYEQYV.

Notes on this clonotype: The junction differs from germline at one of its ends, possibly a read error. This CDR3 is CASCLTGGRVTEAFF. As DNA, the CDR3 is TGTGCCAGCTGCTTGACAGGGGGCAGGGTCACTGAAGCTTTCTTT. The V call is TRBV11-2, the J call TRBJ1-1; 10 positions agree with TRBD1. This CDR3 contains 15 residues. The germline gives CDR1 SGHAT, CDR2 FQNNGV.

Remarks on this clonotype: This may arise from a read error, as a much more abundant clone is one base away. The CDR3 here is CASSVRLAGEEQFF. In DNA, the CDR3 is TGTGCCAGCAGTGTAAGACTAGCGGGAGAGGAGCAGTTCTTC. V and J are TRBV12-3 or TRBV12-4 and TRBJ2-1; 12 bases agree with TRBD2. The CDR3 length is 14 residues. The V gene end was trimmed by 5 bases and the J gene end by 10 bases; junction bases not matched to a gene: 6.

In its sample, this clonotype was seen once. Relative to the germline gene, one junction end is altered; a read error may explain this. V gene TRBV28 combines with J gene TRBJ2-3; unclear D gene. Germline loops: CDR1 MDHEN, CDR2 SYDVKM. The CDR3 loop spans 12 amino acids. The CDR3 coding sequence is TGTGCCAGCAGTTTGAGTCTTTCGAGGAAGGCTTTT. Translating gives CASSLSLSRKAF.

This clonotype was counted ten times or more. The chain uses TRBV12-3 or TRBV12-4 and TRBJ1-6; no reliable D call. The length of the CDR3 is 14 residues. Trimming left V 6 bases short and J 7 bases short, with 13 bases between. CDR3 region: CASSPLEGNSPLHF. For the CDR3, the DNA is TGTGCCAGCAGCCCCTTAGAGGGCAATTCACCCCTCCACTTT.

This clonotype occurred many times. The chain combines TRBV28 with TRBJ2-2; D is undetermined. V was clipped by 7 bases and J by 4 bases, with 7 bases between them. CDR3 length: 12 residues. The V gene's germline CDR1 is MDHEN and CDR2 SYDVKM. The CDR3 reads CASKGPTGELFF. The CDR3 DNA sequence: TGTGCCAGCAAAGGTCCCACCGGGGAGCTGTTTTTT.

In this sample, this clonotype turned up many times. The chain employs TRBV24-1 and TRBJ2-3, with D unresolved. The CDR3 extends over 17 amino acids. The germline CDR1 and CDR2 sequences are KGHDR and SFDVKD. Trimming cost V 4 bases and J 2 bases, with 18 bases left between them. CDR3 in DNA: TGTGCCACCAGTGACACATATACACCGCCCAACACAGATACGCAGTATTTT. Its protein is CATSDTYTPPNTDTQYF.

This chain uses TRBV25-1 with TRBJ2-3; D gene unclear. CDR1 is MGHDK, CDR2 SYGVNS, per germline. This CDR3 contains 14 residues. V shed 4 bases and J shed 2 bases, with 10 bases lying between them. The CDR3 sequence is CASSVGRSTDTQYF. The CDR3 DNA follows: TGTGCCAGCAGTGTGGGCCGGTCCACAGATACGCAGTATTTT.

This chain uses TRBV7-2 with TRBJ2-4, with 9 bases identical to TRBD2. There are 16 residues in the CDR3. V shed 1 base, J shed 6 bases, and the junction held 7 bases outside the gene matches. Per the germline V gene, CDR1 is SGHTA and CDR2 is FQGNSA. CDR3 in DNA: TGTGCCAGCAGCTTAGGCGGGAGGGGTTTGGGAAACATTCAGTACTTC. It translates to CASSLGGRGLGNIQYF.

This clonotype was observed a handful of times. This rearrangement joins TRBV20-1 to TRBJ1-1; no clear D. Germline V lookup: CDR1 DFQATT, CDR2 SNEGSKA (reference sequence). The V gene lost 0 bases and the J gene lost 4 bases, with 6 bases spanning the gap. The CDR3 consists of 12 residues. CDR3 loop: CSAREWVTEAFF. The CDR3 nucleotides are TGCAGTGCTAGAGAATGGGTCACTGAAGCTTTCTTT.

The V gene is TRBV11-1, the J gene TRBJ1-3, with D possibly TRBD1 on 6 matching bases. V dropped 1 base and J dropped 0 bases, with 16 bases sitting between them. The CDR3 is 18 residues long. Germline-derived CDR1 and CDR2 are SGHAT and FQDESV (reference sequence). The CDR3 nucleotides read TGTGCCAGCAGCTTAGATGGCGGACAGACCTACTCTGGAAACACCATATATTTT. It yields the protein CASSLDGGQTYSGNTIYF. The full variable domain, in which reference TRBV11-1 and TRBJ1-3 provide the parts outside the CDR3, is EAEVAQSPRYKITEKSQAVAFWCDPISGHATLYWYRQILGQGPELLVQFQDESVVDDSQLPKDRFSAERLKGVDSTLKIQPAELGDSAMYLCASSLDGGQTYSGNTIYFGEGSWLTVV.